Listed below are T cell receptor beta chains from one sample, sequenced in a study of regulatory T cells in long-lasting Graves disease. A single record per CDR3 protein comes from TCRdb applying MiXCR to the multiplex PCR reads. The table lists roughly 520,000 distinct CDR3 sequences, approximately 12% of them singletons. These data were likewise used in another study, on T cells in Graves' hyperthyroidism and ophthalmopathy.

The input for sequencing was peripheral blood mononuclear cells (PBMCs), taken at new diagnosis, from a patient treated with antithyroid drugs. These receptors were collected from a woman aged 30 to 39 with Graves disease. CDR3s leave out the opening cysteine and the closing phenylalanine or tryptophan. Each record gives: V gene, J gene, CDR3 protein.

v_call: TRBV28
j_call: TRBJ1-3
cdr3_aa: ASSGLISWGQVSGNTIY

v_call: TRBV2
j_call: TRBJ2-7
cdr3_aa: ASSQRQGYEQY

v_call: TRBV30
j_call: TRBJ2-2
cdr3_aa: AWRNSGSNTGELF

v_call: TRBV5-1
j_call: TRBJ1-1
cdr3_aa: ASSLVAWGREAF

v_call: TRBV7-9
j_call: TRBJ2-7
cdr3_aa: ASSEPDTAYEQY

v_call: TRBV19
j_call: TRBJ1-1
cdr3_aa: ASSPRGGLYTEAF

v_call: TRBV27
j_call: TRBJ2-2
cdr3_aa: ASSSPGAGGGTGELF

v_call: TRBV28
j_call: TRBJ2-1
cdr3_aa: ASSLPGELAGGRSSYNEQF

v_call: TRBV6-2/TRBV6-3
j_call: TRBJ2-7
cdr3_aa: ASSFGTSGRAYEQY

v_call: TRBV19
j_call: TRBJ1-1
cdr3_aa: ASSIQNTEAF

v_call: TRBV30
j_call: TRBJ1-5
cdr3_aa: AWNGRGAPNQPQH

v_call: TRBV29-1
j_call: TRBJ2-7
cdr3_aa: SVAWGGEQY

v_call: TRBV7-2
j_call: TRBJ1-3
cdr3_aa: ASSLGGHGAIY

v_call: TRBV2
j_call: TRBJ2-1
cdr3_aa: ASSDLIASVYNEQF

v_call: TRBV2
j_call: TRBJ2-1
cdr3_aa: ASSELATYNEQF

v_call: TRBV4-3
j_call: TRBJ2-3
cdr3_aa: ASSPTGGSDTQY

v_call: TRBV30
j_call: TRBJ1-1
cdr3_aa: AWSVSGGGTEAF

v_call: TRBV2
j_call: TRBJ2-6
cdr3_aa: ASSEWANVLT

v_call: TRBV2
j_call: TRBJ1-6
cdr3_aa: ASSGETVSYNSPLH

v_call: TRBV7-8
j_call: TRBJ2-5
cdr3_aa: ASSLNRQTQY

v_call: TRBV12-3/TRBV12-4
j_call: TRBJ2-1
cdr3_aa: ASRALAEINNEQF

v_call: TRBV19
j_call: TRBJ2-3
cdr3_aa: ASTVGGTDTQY

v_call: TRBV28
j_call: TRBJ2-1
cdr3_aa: ASSDQGRARGSSYNEQF

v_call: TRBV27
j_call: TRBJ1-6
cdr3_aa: ASSLNVGSPLH

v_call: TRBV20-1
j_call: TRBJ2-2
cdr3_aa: SARRGVGVQTGELF

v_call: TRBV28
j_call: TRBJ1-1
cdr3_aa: ASSLGTSGNTEAF

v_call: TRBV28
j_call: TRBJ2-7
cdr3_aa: ASRLYRLGSYEQY

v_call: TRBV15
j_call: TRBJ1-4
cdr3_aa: ATSGGYRTGNEKLF

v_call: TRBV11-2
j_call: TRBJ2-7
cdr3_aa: ASSLVGTGRYEQY

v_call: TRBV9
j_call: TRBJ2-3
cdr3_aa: ASGTASGSTGTQY

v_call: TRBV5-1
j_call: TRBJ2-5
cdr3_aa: ASNFGGPGETQY

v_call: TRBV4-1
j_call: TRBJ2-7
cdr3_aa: ASSQATGGPYEQY

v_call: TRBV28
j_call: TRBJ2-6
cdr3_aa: ASSLSDFSGANVLT

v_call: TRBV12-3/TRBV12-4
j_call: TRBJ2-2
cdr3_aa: ASSLGDRAAGVGELF

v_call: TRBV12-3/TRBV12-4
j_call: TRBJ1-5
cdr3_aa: ASSPTGTGGASRQPQH

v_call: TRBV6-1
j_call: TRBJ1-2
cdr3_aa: ASSKGHNYGYT

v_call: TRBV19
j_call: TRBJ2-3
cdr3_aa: ASSIAGANTDTQY